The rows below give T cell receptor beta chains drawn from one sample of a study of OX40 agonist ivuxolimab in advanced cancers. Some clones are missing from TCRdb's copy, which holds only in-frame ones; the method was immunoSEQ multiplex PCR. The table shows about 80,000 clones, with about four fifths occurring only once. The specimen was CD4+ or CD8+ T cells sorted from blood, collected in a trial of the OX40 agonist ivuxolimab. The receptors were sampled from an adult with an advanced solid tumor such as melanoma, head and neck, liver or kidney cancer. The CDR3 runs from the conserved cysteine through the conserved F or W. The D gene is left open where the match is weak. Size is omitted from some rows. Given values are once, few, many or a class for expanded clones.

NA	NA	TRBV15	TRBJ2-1	TGTGCCACCAGCAGATCCAGGGGCGACGATGAGCAGTTCTTC	CATSRSRGDDEQFF
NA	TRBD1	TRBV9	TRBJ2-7	TGTGCCAGCAGCGTCCGTCCGACAGGGGAAATCTACGAGCAGTACTTC	CASSVRPTGEIYEQYF
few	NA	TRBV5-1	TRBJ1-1	TGCGCCAGCAGCTTGGGGGTCAAGGAGGGGAACACTGAAGCTTTCTTT	CASSLGVKEGNTEAFF
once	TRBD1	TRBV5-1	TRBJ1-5	TGCGCCAGCAGCTTGGCAGCAGGGGGTCAGCCCCAGCATTTT	CASSLAAGGQPQHF
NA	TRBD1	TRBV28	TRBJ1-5	TGTGCCAGCAGTTTGCCTTCGGACAGGGGGCGTGGGTACCAGCCCCAGCATTTT	CASSLPSDRGRGYQPQHF
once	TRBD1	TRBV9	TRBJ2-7	TGTGCCAGCAGCGTATCCGGGACAGTGAGCTCCTACGAGCAGTACTTC	CASSVSGTVSSYEQYF
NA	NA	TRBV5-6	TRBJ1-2	TGTGCCAGCGGGGAATGGGCGGGACTAAGGACCTATGGCTACACCTTC	CASGEWAGLRTYGYTF
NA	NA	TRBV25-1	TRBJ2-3	TGTGCCAGCAGTTCGACTAGGGGGACAGATACGCAGTATTTT	CASSSTRGTDTQYF
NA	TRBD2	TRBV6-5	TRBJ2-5	TGTGCCAGCAGTGGCGGGAGTTGGGAGACCCAGTACTTC	CASSGGSWETQYF
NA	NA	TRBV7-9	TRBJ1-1	TGTGCCAGCAGCTACACCCAGGGGATGAACACTGAAGCTTTCTTT	CASSYTQGMNTEAFF
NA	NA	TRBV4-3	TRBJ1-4	TGCGCCAGCAGCCTCCTTTGGAAGGGGCGGTCAACTAATGAAAAACTGTTTTTT	CASSLLWKGRSTNEKLFF
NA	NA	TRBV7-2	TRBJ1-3	TGTGCCAGCAGCTTAGAAGCCCCTCAGTCCGGGTTTGGAAACACCATATATTTT	CASSLEAPQSGFGNTIYF
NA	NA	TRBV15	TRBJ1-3	TGTGCCACCAGCAGAGATATACAATGGAACACCATATATTTT	CATSRDIQWNTIYF
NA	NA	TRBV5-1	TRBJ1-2	TGCGCCAGCAGCTTGACGGCTAACTATGGCTACACCTTC	CASSLTANYGYTF
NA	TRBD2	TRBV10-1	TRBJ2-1	TGCGCCAGCAGATCGGGAGGTGAAAACAATGAGCAGTTCTTC	CASRSGGENNEQFF
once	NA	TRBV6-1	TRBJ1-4	TGTGCCAGCAGTGAAACCGTGATAGGGGGTTTAGCAACTAATGAAAAACTGTTTTTT	CASSETVIGGLATNEKLFF
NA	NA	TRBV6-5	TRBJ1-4	TGTGCCAGCAGTACCTCTGGCTCCAAACTGTTTTTT	CASSTSGSKLFF
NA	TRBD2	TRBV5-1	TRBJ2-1	TGCGCCAGCAGCTTGGCCACACTAGCGGGAGCCTACAATGAGCAGTTCTTC	CASSLATLAGAYNEQFF
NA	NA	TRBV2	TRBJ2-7	TGTGCCAGCACCCCGATGAGCTCCTACGAGCAGTACTTC	CASTPMSSYEQYF
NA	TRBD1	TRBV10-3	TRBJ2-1	TGTGCCATCAGTGACCCCGACAGGGGTCATATTAATGAGCAGTTCTTC	CAISDPDRGHINEQFF
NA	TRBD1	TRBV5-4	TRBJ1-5	TGTGCCAGCAGCTTGGGGACAGGGTATCGACAGCCCCAGCATTTT	CASSLGTGYRQPQHF
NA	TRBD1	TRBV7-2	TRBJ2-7	TGTGCCAGCAGCTCTGACAGGGGGAGCTCCTACGAGCAGTACTTC	CASSSDRGSSYEQYF
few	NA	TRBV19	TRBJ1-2	TGTGCCAGTAGTATTCAACTCAACTATGGCTACACCTTC	CASSIQLNYGYTF
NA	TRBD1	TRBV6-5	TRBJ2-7	TGTGCCAGCAGTTACTATCGGACAGGGACCGAGCAGTACTTC	CASSYYRTGTEQYF
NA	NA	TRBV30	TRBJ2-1	TGTGCCTGGAGTGACCAGTTTGGAGAGCAGTTCTTC	CAWSDQFGEQFF
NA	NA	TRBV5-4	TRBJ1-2	TGTGCCAGCAGCTTGGTAGAGGATGGCTACACCTTC	CASSLVEDGYTF
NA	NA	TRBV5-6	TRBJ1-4	TGTGCCAGCAGCTACAATGAAAAACTGTTTTTT	CASSYNEKLFF
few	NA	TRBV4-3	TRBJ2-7	TGCGCCAGCAGCGCTTATAGCGAGCAGTACTTC	CASSAYSEQYF
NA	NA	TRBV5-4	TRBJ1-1	TGTGCCAGCAGCTTCCCCGGGGAGGCCACTGAAGCTTTCTTT	CASSFPGEATEAFF
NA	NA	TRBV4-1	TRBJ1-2	TGCGCCAGCAGCCGCACGGGGGCCCAAGGCTACACCTTC	CASSRTGAQGYTF
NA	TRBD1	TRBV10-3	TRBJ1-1	TGTGCCATCAAGGACAGGGGGCTTACAACTGAAGCTTTCTTT	CAIKDRGLTTEAFF
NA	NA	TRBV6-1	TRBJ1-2	TGTGCCAGCAGTGAAGTGGTGGCGGGTGGCTACACCTTC	CASSEVVAGGYTF
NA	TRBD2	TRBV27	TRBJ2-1	TGTGCCAGCAGTTTCGCCGGGACTACCAATGAGCAGTTCTTC	CASSFAGTTNEQFF
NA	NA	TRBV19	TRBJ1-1	TGTGCCAGTAGGAGAGTCGGGGGGCTCCGGACTGAAGCTTTCTTT	CASRRVGGLRTEAFF
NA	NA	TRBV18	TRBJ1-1	TGTGCCAGCTCACAACAGGAGTACACTGAAGCTTTCTTT	CASSQQEYTEAFF
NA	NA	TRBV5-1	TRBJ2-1	TGCGCCAGCAGCTTGGCGCTAGCGACCTACAATGAGCAGTTCTTC	CASSLALATYNEQFF
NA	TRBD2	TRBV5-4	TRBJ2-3	TGTGCCAGCAGCTCCGGCGGGGGGAGCACAGATACGCAGTATTTT	CASSSGGGSTDTQYF
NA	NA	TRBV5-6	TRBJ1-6	TGTGCCAGCAGCTTGTCGGGGGTTGGGAATTCACCCCTCCACTTT	CASSLSGVGNSPLHF
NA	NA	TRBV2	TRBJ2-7	TGTGCCAGCAGTGGGGGCCGGACAGCCCCCTACGAGCAGTACTTC	CASSGGRTAPYEQYF
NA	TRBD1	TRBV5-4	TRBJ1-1	TGTGCCAGCAGCTTAGGCGTTGGGACAGGGGATAACACTGAAGCTTTCTTT	CASSLGVGTGDNTEAFF